This TCR beta chain originates from a study of blood T cell repertoires in COVID-19. Participants' reported clinical history set cohort assignment. Here immunoSEQ multiplex PCR was the method, and the copy in TCRdb shows in-frame clones only, minus some. The sample includes approximately 230,000 clones, 80% to 90% of them seen just once. The CDR3 covers 14 residues. V lost 6 bases, J lost 2 bases, and 2 bases stayed unmatched. CDR1 SGHNT and CDR2 YYREEE come from the germline V gene (reference sequence). The rearrangement uses TRBV5-4 and TRBJ2-1, with 10 bases that match TRBD2. The sample was PBMCs or T cells enriched from blood (not recorded which). This TCR derives from a man aged 40-49 years who had recovered from COVID-19. CDR3 sequence reads: CASTSGRAYNEQFF. The DNA for the CDR3 is TGTGCCAGCACCAGCGGGAGGGCCTACAATGAGCAGTTCTTC. Full variable domain (remainder filled in from reference TRBV5-4 and TRBJ2-1): ETGVTQSPTHLIKTRGQQVTLRCSSQSGHNTVSWYQQALGQGPQFIFQYYREEENGRGNFPPRFSGLQFPNYSSELNVNALELDDSALYLCASTSGRAYNEQFFGPGTRLTVL.